The 2 T cell receptor beta chains below come from one sample, sequenced in a study of beta chain features in type 1 diabetes. Reverse transcription of all isolated RNA meant that expressed TCRB transcripts were sequenced. TCRdb's table, derived via immunoSEQ multiplex PCR, lists solely in-frame clones and lacks some. The table records about 150,000 clones, over 8.5% of them present only once. Material: central memory CD4+ T cells from blood. Receptors were obtained from a man aged 18 to 35 in good health.

The chain's CDR3 is CASSRRGPTNEKLFF. The CDR3 DNA follows: TGTGCCAGCAGCCGACGGGGGCCCACTAATGAAAAACTGTTTTTT. The chain employs TRBV13 and TRBJ1-4; tentatively, D is TRBD1 (6 bases). Germline assignment: CDR1 PRHDT and CDR2 FYEKMQ (reference sequence). The CDR3 contains 15 residues. V dropped 5 bases and J dropped 2 bases, with 12 bases sitting between them.

This clone turned up a few times. V gene TRBV4-2 combines with J gene TRBJ1-2, with 7 positions matching TRBD1. CDR1 LGHNA and CDR2 YNFKEQ come from the germline V gene. This CDR3 has 16 residues. With 0 bases clipped from V and 3 bases from J, the junction kept 7 bases outside the gene matches. The CDR3 loop reads CASSQEVQGWYYGYTF. In DNA, the CDR3 is TGTGCCAGCAGCCAAGAAGTACAGGGGTGGTACTATGGCTACACCTTC.